The 9 T cell receptor beta chains below come from one sample, sequenced in a study of CD8+ T cells in alopecia areata. Cell sorting was performed on pooled cutaneous lymph node cells with CD4, CD8alpha, NKG2D, NKG2ACE and other markers. Reverse transcription of extracted RNA yielded cDNA, which provided the sequencing template. Assay used: immunoSEQ multiplex PCR; TCRdb lists only in-frame clones, some missing. Captured here are under 350,000 clones, none seen once; the top ten comprise approximately 1.2%. Sequenced material: CD4+ T cells sorted from a lymph node. The receptors shown here come from a C3H/HeJ mouse with alopecia areata. MHC haplotype of the mouse line: H2-k.

Worth noting for this clone: Gene names follow the mouse nomenclature. CDR3 sequence reads: CASSDGLGGLNQDTQYF. Incomplete CDR3 DNA: TGTGCCAGCAGTGATGGACTGGGGGGCCTTAACCAAGAC. The J gene is TRBJ2-5, the V gene TRBV13-3; 10 nucleotides match TRBD2. The read terminates 4 residues before the CDR3 end, so the remaining end is supplied by the germline J gene. V lost 0 bases and J lost 0; bases outside the gene matches: 4. The length of the CDR3 is 17 residues. From germline, CDR1 is NNHDY and CDR2 SYVADS.

Many counts were recorded for this clone. The germline and genes are mouse ones. The read terminates 4 residues before the CDR3 end, so the remaining end is supplied by the germline J gene. The rearrangement joins TRBV17 to TRBJ2-3, with 7 bases fitting TRBD1. CDR1 is MNHDT and CDR2 is YYDKIL in the germline V gene. The V gene end was trimmed by 5 bases and the J gene end by 2 bases; junction bases not matched to a gene: 1. The length of the CDR3 is 13 residues. The sequenced part of the CDR3 DNA is TGTGCTAGCAGTGGGACAGTTGCAGAA. Translating it yields CASSGTVAE. The CDR3 in its entirety is CASSGTVAETLYF.

On this clone: Each gene name is a mouse one. The read terminates 3 residues ahead of where the CDR3 ends, so the germline J gene completes it. At the DNA level, this CDR3 is encoded by other sequences in the same sample as well. The chain has TRBV31 and TRBJ1-6, with D possibly TRBD1 on 5 matching bases. TRBJ1-6 is noted as an ORF with a role that remains uncertain. V lost 0 bases to trimming and J lost 4 bases, with 10 bases between them. Per germline, CDR1 GKSSPN and CDR2 SITVG. The CDR3 has 15 amino acids. CDR3 sequence reads: CAWSLGRGYNSPLYF. The covered CDR3 bases are TGTGCCTGGAGTCTAGGGAGGGGATATAATTCGCCC.

This clone was counted only a few times. Gene names are the mouse ones. The read ends 4 residues shy of where the CDR3 ends; the end is completed using the germline J gene. Within the sample, other DNA sequences also encode this same CDR3. The rearrangement uses TRBV19 and TRBJ2-7, with TRBD2 identical over 11 bases. The J segment lost 3 bases and the V segment lost 2 bases, leaving 1 base of the junction unmatched. There are 14 residues in the CDR3. Germline CDR1 reads FNHDT; CDR2 reads SITEND (reference sequence). The CDR3 reads CASSMGTGGYEQYF. CDR3 bases read: TGTGCCAGCAGTATGGGGACTGGGGGCTAT. The whole variable domain, remainder taken from reference TRBV19 and TRBJ2-7, is GGIITQTPKFLIGQEGQKLTLKCQQNFNHDTMYWYRQDSGKGLRLIYYSITENDLQKGDLSEGYDASREKKSSFSLTVTSAQKNEMAVFLCASSMGTGGYEQYFGPGTRLTVL.

In its sample, this clone was seen a few times. Mouse gene names and germline throughout. The read ends 3 residues before the CDR3 terminus; that terminus is restored from the germline J gene. The chain links TRBV13-2 to TRBJ1-6; 9 nucleotides align to TRBD1. TRBJ1-6 is an ORF, with its function uncertain. V shed 2 bases, J shed 2 bases, and the junction held 8 bases outside the gene matches. Germline loops: CDR1 NNHNN, CDR2 SYGAGS (reference sequence). This CDR3 contains 18 residues. CDR3 bases read: TGTGCCAGCGGTGAGCTCCGGGACAGGGTGCCCTATAATTCGCCC. Protein: CASGELRDRVPYNSP. The entire CDR3 protein is CASGELRDRVPYNSPLYF.

This clone occurred a few times. Germline and genes: mouse. The read terminates 4 residues ahead of where the CDR3 ends, so the germline J gene completes it. V is TRBV13-1 and J is TRBJ2-3, with TRBD1 as a possible D gene (6 bases). V lost 6 bases and J 1 base, leaving 15 bases between the germline ends. This CDR3 has 15 amino acids. Germline V gene sequence: CDR1 NSHNY, CDR2 SYGAGN. The sequenced part of the CDR3 DNA is TGTGCCAGCACACCCGGGACACGGGGTGCAGAA. Its protein is CASTPGTRGAE. The full CDR3 sequence reads CASTPGTRGAETLYF.

This clone occurred a few times. Genes here carry mouse names. The read terminates 4 residues before the CDR3 end, so the remaining end is supplied by the germline J gene. The chain combines TRBV5 with TRBJ2-1; TRBD1 is a possible D gene (7 bases). Germline CDR1 LGHNA, CDR2 YNLKQL (reference sequence). This CDR3 spans 14 amino acids. CDR3 loop: CASSQGGGEAEQFF. CDR3 DNA, as far as it was read: TGTGCCAGCAGCCAAGGAGGGGGCGAGGCT.

This clone has a handful of counts. Gene names are the mouse ones. The sequenced fragment ends 3 residues before the CDR3 boundary, so the rest is inferred from the germline J gene. Other DNA sequences in the sample encode the same CDR3. The chain uses TRBV19 and TRBJ1-6; D is perhaps TRBD1 (5 bases). TRBJ1-6 is classed as an ORF, of uncertain function. The CDR3 spans 14 residues. Germline CDR1 reads FNHDT; CDR2 reads SITEND (reference sequence). V dropped 0 bases and J dropped 5 bases, with 6 bases sitting between them. CDR3 DNA (partial): TGTGCCAGCAGTATAGGAGGGGATAATTCGCCC. It specifies CASSIGGDNSP. The full CDR3 reads CASSIGGDNSPLYF.

This clone was observed a handful of times. These gene names are mouse names. The read ends 4 residues early relative to the CDR3; the germline J gene fills the gap. The chain employs TRBV13-2 and TRBJ1-2; possibly TRBD1 for D (5 bases). The length of the CDR3 is 11 residues. Germline lookup yields CDR1 NNHNN and CDR2 SYGAGS (reference sequence). The CDR3 spells CASEGDSDYTF. Partial CDR3 DNA: TGTGCCAGCGAAGGGGATAGC.